This T cell receptor beta chain was found in a study of blood T cell repertoires in COVID-19. Study background: Sites across the United States, Italy and Spain contributed samples from acute and convalescent COVID-19.

Profiling relied on immunoSEQ multiplex PCR, and the TCRdb table lists in-frame clones only, not all of them. This table has approximately 120,000 clones, over 70% appearing once. This CDR3 has 13 amino acids. Looked up from germline, CDR1 is LNHDA and CDR2 is SQIVND (reference sequence). V dropped 4 bases and J dropped 1 base, with 7 bases sitting between them. The chain couples TRBV19 to TRBJ1-1; D ambiguous. Specimen: peripheral blood. This clonotype originated in a man older than 75 with active or convalescent COVID-19. In DNA form, the CDR3 reads TGTGCCAGTAGTAGTACAGAGAACACTGAAGCTTTCTTT. Translated: CASSSTENTEAFF. Using reference TRBV19 and TRBJ1-1 for the parts outside the CDR3, the full variable domain is DGGITQSPKYLFRKEGQNVTLSCEQNLNHDAMYWYRQDPGQGLRLIYYSQIVNDFQKGDIAEGYSVSREKKESFPLTVTSAQKNPTAFYLCASSSTENTEAFFGQGTRLTVV.